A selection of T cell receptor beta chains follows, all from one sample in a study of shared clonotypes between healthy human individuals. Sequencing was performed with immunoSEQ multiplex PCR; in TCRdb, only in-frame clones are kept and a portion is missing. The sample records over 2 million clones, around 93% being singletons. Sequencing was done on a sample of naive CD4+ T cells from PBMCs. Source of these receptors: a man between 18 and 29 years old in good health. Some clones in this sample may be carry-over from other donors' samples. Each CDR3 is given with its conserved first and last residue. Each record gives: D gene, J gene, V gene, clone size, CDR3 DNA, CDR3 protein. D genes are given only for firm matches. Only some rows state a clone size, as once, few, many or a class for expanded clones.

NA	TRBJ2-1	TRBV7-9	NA	TGTGCCAGCAGCTTGGCTGACTACCCCTACAATGAGCAGTTCTTC	CASSLADYPYNEQFF
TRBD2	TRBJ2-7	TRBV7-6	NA	TGTGCCAGCAGCCCCCGGGTAGCGGGCTCCTACGAGCAGTACTTC	CASSPRVAGSYEQYF
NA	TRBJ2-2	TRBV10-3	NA	TGTGCCATCAAGGGATCAGGGAACACCGGGGAGCTGTTTTTT	CAIKGSGNTGELFF
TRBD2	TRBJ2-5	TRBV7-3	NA	TGTGCCAGCAGCTTATGGCCGGGAGGCCCACTAGAGACCCAGTACTTC	CASSLWPGGPLETQYF
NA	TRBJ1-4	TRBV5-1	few	TGCGCCAGCAGCTTGATTGGGGCCGGGGATGAAAAACTGTTTTTT	CASSLIGAGDEKLFF
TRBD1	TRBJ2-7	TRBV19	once	TGTGCCAGTAGTTCTCAGGGACAGAGCACCTACGAGCAGTACTTC	CASSSQGQSTYEQYF
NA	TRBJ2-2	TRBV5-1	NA	TGCGCCAGCAGCTTCGGGACATCATATAACACCGGGGAGCTGTTTTTT	CASSFGTSYNTGELFF
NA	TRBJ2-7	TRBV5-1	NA	TGCGCCAGCAGCTTGGCGCCGGACACAAACTACGAGCAGTACTTC	CASSLAPDTNYEQYF
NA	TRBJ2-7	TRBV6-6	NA	TGTGCCAGCAGTTATGGGACCGGCGAGCAGTACTTC	CASSYGTGEQYF
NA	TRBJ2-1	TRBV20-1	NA	TGCAGTGCTAATAGCGGCAATGAGCAGTTCTTC	CSANSGNEQFF
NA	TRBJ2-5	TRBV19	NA	TGTGCCAGTAGCGATATGCGGGAGACCCAGTACTTC	CASSDMRETQYF
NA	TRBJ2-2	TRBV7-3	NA	TGTGCCAGCAGCTTAGTTTCCGGGGAGCTGTTTTTT	CASSLVSGELFF
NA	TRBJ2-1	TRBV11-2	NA	TGTGCCAGCAGTCAAACGGGGTTTTTAGAGCAGTTCTTC	CASSQTGFLEQFF
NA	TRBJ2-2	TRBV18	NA	TGTGCCAGCTCACCATCGAGCCAGAACACCGGGGAGCTGTTTTTT	CASSPSSQNTGELFF
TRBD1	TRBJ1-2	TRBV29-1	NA	TGCAGCGTATCGGACAGGGGACCCGGCTATGGCTACACCTTC	CSVSDRGPGYGYTF
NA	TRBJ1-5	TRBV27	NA	TGTGCCAGCAGTTTATCGTCCCGGTTCAATCAGCCCCAGCATTTT	CASSLSSRFNQPQHF
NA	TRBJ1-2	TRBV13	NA	TGTGCCAGCAGCCCGAAACCGGGGCCCGCTGGCTACACCTTC	CASSPKPGPAGYTF
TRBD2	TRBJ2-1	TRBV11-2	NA	TGTGCCAGCAGCCCCTCGGGGGAGGGTGTAAATGAGCAGTTCTTC	CASSPSGEGVNEQFF
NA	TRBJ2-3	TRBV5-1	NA	TGCGCCAGCAGCTTTTACCGGGAGTCAGATACGCAGTATTTT	CASSFYRESDTQYF
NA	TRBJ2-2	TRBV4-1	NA	TGCGCCAGCAGCCAAGTTGGGGTGGCCGGGGAGCTGTTTTTT	CASSQVGVAGELFF
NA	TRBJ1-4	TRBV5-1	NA	TGCGCCAGCAGCAAACGGGTGGATTGGAATGAAAAACTGTTTTTT	CASSKRVDWNEKLFF
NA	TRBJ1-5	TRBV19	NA	TGTGCCAGTAGTGCCCGGGCTCCCCAAGGGAAGCCCCAGCATTTT	CASSARAPQGKPQHF
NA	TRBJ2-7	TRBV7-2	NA	TGTGCCAGCAGCTTACAGGGAACCTACGAGCAGTACTTC	CASSLQGTYEQYF
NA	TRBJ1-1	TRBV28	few	TGTGCCAGCAGTTCGGCGGACCCCTGGGAAGCTTTCTTT	CASSSADPWEAFF
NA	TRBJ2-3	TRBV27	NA	TGTGCCAGCAGTTTAGCGGAACTCACAGATACGCAGTATTTT	CASSLAELTDTQYF
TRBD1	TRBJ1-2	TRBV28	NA	TGTGCCAGCAGTCCCCAGACAGGGACCAACTATGGCTACACCTTC	CASSPQTGTNYGYTF
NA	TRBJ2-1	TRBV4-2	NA	TGTGCCAGCAGCCTTCGTGGAGGTGAGCAGTTCTTC	CASSLRGGEQFF
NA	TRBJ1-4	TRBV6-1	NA	TGTGCCAGCAGTGAAGGTCCCACTAATGAAAAACTGTTTTTT	CASSEGPTNEKLFF
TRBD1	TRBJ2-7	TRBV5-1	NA	TGCGCCAGCAGCGCGACCGGGACAGGGTTAAACTACGAGCAGTACTTC	CASSATGTGLNYEQYF
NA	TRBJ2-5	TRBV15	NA	TGTGCCACCAGCATTCGACAAAGTGCGGAGACCCAGTACTTC	CATSIRQSAETQYF
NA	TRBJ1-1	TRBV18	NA	TGTGCCAGCTCATCCTTTGGACAGCACAACACTGAAGCTTTCTTT	CASSSFGQHNTEAFF
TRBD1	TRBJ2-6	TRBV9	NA	TGTGCCAGCAGCCCCGGGACAGGGAACTCTGGGGCCAACGTCCTGACTTTC	CASSPGTGNSGANVLTF
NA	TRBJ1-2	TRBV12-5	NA	TGTGCTAGTGGATTTTCGGGGGGCTATGGCTACACCTTC	CASGFSGGYGYTF